This T cell receptor (beta chain) was identified in a study of low-dose radiotherapy and immunotherapy resistance in tumors. The wider study: Doses delivered to Cohort 2 were 1 Gy per fraction every two weeks, amounting to 13 Gy over 26 weeks. Cyclophosphamide infusions of 200 mg/m2 came every two weeks, one day before radiation-immunotherapy. On cycle 1 day 1, patients started four cycles of oral aspirin 300 mg daily.

Gene-specific TRAV and TRBV primers were used for first-strand cDNA, covering alpha and beta chains. A 20-cycle PCR with a constant-region primer and V-primer adapter amplified TCRs. TCRdb fed the reads into MiXCR, producing one record per CDR3 protein. The data show 100,000 or so distinct CDR3 sequences, around 21% seen once. The sample's time point: after trial treatment. Treatment described: LDRT plus nivolumab, ipilimumab, low-dose cyclophosphamide and aspirin (RACIN trial). Germline trimming cut 0 bases from V and 4 bases from J; bases unmatched to any gene: 4. Germline values: CDR1 SGHRS, CDR2 YFSETQ. This CDR3 is 14 amino acids long. This clonotype came up many times.

This clonotype was sampled from a male donor with prostate cancer. Sequencing used PBMCs, obtained after low-dose radiotherapy plus immunotherapy. V usage is TRBV5-1 and J usage is TRBJ2-7; 7 bases are shared with TRBD1. Here the CDR3 DNA reads TGCGCCAGCAGCTTGGGGGACAGAACGTACGAGCAGTACTTC. This sequence encodes CASSLGDRTYEQYF.